This passage covers 30 T cell receptor beta chains from one sample sequenced in a study of Graves' ophthalmopathy and Graves' hyperthyroidism (dated by TCRdb to the late 2010s). The sequencer listed for this sample is Illumina HiSeq 2000. For repertoire sequencing, the TCR beta CDR3 regions were amplified from RNA transcripts. A first-round RT-PCR used HTBI primers with the Qiagen OneStep RT-PCR kit, followed by a second-round multiplex PCR, size selection and purification. TCRdb trimmed public reads at Q25 via fastp, called clones via MiXCR and kept in-frame beta chains. Each entry merges the rows of one CDR3 protein and shows their most common DNA and genes. Counted in this sample were around 600,000 distinct CDR3 sequences; roughly two fifths of them appeared once. 3% to 3.5% of the sample goes to the ten largest clones. Sample: peripheral blood. Receptors were obtained from an adult man with Graves' ophthalmopathy.

To note about this clonotype: A much larger clone differs from this one at a single base, so this may be a read error. The chain has TRBV5-6 and TRBJ1-5; D gene ambiguous. The CDR3 has 15 residues. Trimming removed 0 bases at V and 7 bases at J, with 14 bases between. Germline CDR1 reads SGHDT; CDR2 reads YYEEEE. The chain's CDR3 is CASSLGPAVGQPQHF. The CDR3 DNA sequence: TGTGCCAGCAGCTTGGGTCCGGCCGTAGGGCAGCCCCAGCATTTT.

This clonotype was detected many times. V is TRBV7-3 and J is TRBJ1-3; TRBD1 is a possible D gene (5 bases). The CDR3 is made up of 16 amino acids. Germline V lookup: CDR1 SGHTA, CDR2 FQGTGA. The V gene lost 1 base and the J gene lost 0 bases, with 10 bases spanning the gap. The CDR3 protein is CASSLNPGLSGNTIYF. The CDR3 bases are TGTGCCAGCAGCTTAAATCCGGGGCTCTCTGGAAACACCATATATTTT.

The chain links TRBV10-3 to TRBJ1-6; D call uncertain. Germline V CDR1 and CDR2: ENHRY, SYGVKD. Trimming took off 7 bases at V and 9 bases at J, with 22 bases between the two ends. The length of the CDR3 is 16 residues. CDR3 residues: CAITEGKGDWGSPLHF. The CDR3 nucleotides are TGTGCCATCACCGAGGGAAAGGGAGACTGGGGTTCACCCCTCCACTTT.

The CDR3: CASSSRREQFF. The CDR3, as DNA: TGTGCCAGCAGCTCTCGGAGGGAGCAGTTCTTC. This chain joins TRBV7-2 and TRBJ2-1; D is perhaps TRBD2 (5 bases). The CDR3 spans 11 residues. Germline CDR1 SGHTA, CDR2 FQGNSA. V was cut by 4 bases and J by 10 bases, with 8 bases left in between.

This chain links TRBV7-8 with TRBJ2-5; TRBD1 is a possible D gene (7 bases). Germline V lookup: CDR1 SGHVS, CDR2 FQNEAQ. CDR3 length: 15 amino acids. V dropped 0 bases and J dropped 5 bases, with 13 bases sitting between them. CDR3 amino acids: CASSLADREAETQYF. The DNA of the CDR3 is TGTGCCAGCAGCTTAGCTGACAGGGAGGCGGAGACCCAGTACTTC.

Many counts were recorded for this clonotype. The J gene is TRBJ2-5, the V gene TRBV24-1, with 9 bases lining up with TRBD2. Germline V gene data show CDR1 as KGHDR and CDR2 as SFDVKD. The CDR3 is 13 amino acids. V lost 5 bases and J lost 7; bases outside the gene matches: 4. The chain's CDR3 is CATSASGMVTQYF. The CDR3 DNA sequence: TGTGCCACCAGTGCTAGCGGGATGGTGACCCAGTACTTC.

With regard to this clonotype: A much larger clone sits a single nucleotide away, making a read error possible. CDR3 amino acids: CASRGLNSGANVLTF. CDR3 sequence (DNA): TGTGCCAGCAGAGGGCTCAACTCTGGGGCCAACGTCCTGACTTTC. V and J are TRBV10-3 and TRBJ2-6; D is possibly TRBD2 (5 bases). Germline CDR1 reads ENHRY; CDR2 reads SYGVKD. V was cut by 10 bases and J by 0 bases, with 13 bases left in between. The length of the CDR3 is 15 residues.

The genes are TRBV29-1 and TRBJ1-1, with a weak D call TRBD1 (5 bases). V was pared by 6 bases and J by 2 bases, with 19 bases between. CDR3 size: 15 residues. Germline CDR1 SQVTM, CDR2 ANQGSEA. CDR3: CSVTGTPMGNTEAFF. The CDR3 bases are TGCAGCGTCACCGGGACTCCGATGGGAAACACTGAAGCTTTCTTT.

V and J are TRBV2 and TRBJ1-1; no clear D. Trimming shortened V by 5 bases and J by 8 bases, and 15 bases separated the two germline ends. The CDR3 runs 13 residues. Germline values: CDR1 SNHLY, CDR2 FYNNEI. The DNA of the CDR3 is TGTGCCAGCAGTTTTCCCGCTGGAGGAGAAGCTTTCTTT. It is translated as CASSFPAGGEAFF.

With respect to this clonotype: The CDR3 ends on some other residue instead of the conserved phenylalanine or tryptophan, so this is likely a read error. The DNA is left out, because the CDR3 cannot be placed on it with certainty; the CDR3 is given as TCRdb lists it. V is TRBV25-1 and J is TRBJ1-6; the table calls TRBD1, which could not be checked here. The CDR3 has 9 amino acids, counting both end residues. CDR1 and CDR2 from the germline V gene are MGHDK and SYGVNS. The CDR3: CASSENLRT.

In regard to this clonotype: This may be a read error: a much more frequent sequence differs by one nucleotide. The rearrangement uses TRBV25-1 and TRBJ2-5; D not resolved. This CDR3 has 13 residues. V gave up 7 bases and J gave up 4 bases, with 13 bases separating them. In germline, CDR1 is MGHDK, CDR2 SYGVNS. As DNA, the CDR3 is TGTGCCAGCACTGATTTGGGCGGAGAGACCCAGTACTTC. Residues: CASTDLGGETQYF.

This clonotype was counted only a few times. The rearrangement links TRBV6-5 to TRBJ2-7; the match to TRBD1 covers 9 bases. CDR3 length equals 15 residues. V was clipped by 2 bases and J by 3 bases; unmatched bases: 5. Germline V gives CDR1 MNHEY, CDR2 SVGAGI. This CDR3 reads CASSYTLDRGYEQYF. The CDR3 coding sequence is TGTGCCAGCAGTTACACTCTGGACAGGGGCTACGAGCAGTACTTC.

This clonotype was detected ten times or more. The chain is built from TRBV2 and TRBJ1-6; TRBD1 aligns across 7 bases. After removal of 5 bases from V and 8 bases from J, the junction contained 3 bases not matched to a gene. The CDR3 extends over 13 amino acids. Looked up from germline, CDR1 is SNHLY and CDR2 is FYNNEI. CDR3 coding DNA: TGTGCCAGCAGTTTCAGGGGGTATTCACCCCTCCACTTT. Protein sequence: CASSFRGYSPLHF.

The sample holds a few counts of this clonotype. The chain couples TRBV29-1 to TRBJ2-3, with TRBD1 identical over 8 bases. This CDR3 has 15 residues. V dropped 5 bases and J dropped 3; count of bases not matched to a gene: 10. Germline V gives CDR1 SQVTM, CDR2 ANQGSEA. The CDR3 DNA reads TGCAGCGTTCCACTTCAGGGGGCTTCTACAGATACGCAGTATTTT. As protein: CSVPLQGASTDTQYF.

A remark on this clonotype: A much bigger clone sits one base away, suggesting this may be a read error. The chain joins TRBV5-6 to TRBJ2-5, with a tentative D call TRBD2 (6 bases). The better agreement between TRBJ2-1 and the DNA end casts doubt on the J call. Germline V gene sequence: CDR1 SGHDT, CDR2 YYEEEE. This CDR3 comprises 15 residues. The CDR3 spells CASSPTVREPETQFF. Written as DNA, the CDR3 is TGTGCCAGCAGCCCAACGGTCCGGGAGCCGGAGACCCAGTTCTTC.

The rearrangement joins TRBV11-3 to TRBJ1-3, with D perhaps matching TRBD1 (5 bases). CDR1 is SGHNT, CDR2 YENEEA, per germline. The V gene lost 5 bases and the J gene lost 2 bases, with 7 bases spanning the gap. The length of the CDR3 is 13 residues. The CDR3 bases are TGTGCCAGCAGCGACAGACCTGGAAACACCATATATTTT. Its protein product is CASSDRPGNTIYF.

There are a few counts of this clonotype. V is TRBV20-1 and J is TRBJ1-5; D unresolved. V gave up 0 bases and J gave up 5 bases, with 11 bases separating them. CDR1 is DFQATT, CDR2 SNEGSKA, per germline (reference sequence). CDR3 length: 14 amino acids. DNA for the CDR3: TGCAGTGCTAGAGATGTATCCGGCCATCAGCCCCAGCATTTT. Its translation is CSARDVSGHQPQHF.

Worth noting for this clonotype: This could be a read error, since a much larger clone is one nucleotide away. This chain joins TRBV10-3 and TRBJ1-3; no firm D call. Germline V gives CDR1 ENHRY, CDR2 SYGVKD. This CDR3 contains 13 residues. CDR3 sequence (DNA): TGTGCCATCAGGGGGAGTACTGGAAGCACCATATATTTT. It specifies CAIRGSTGSTIYF.

This clonotype was seen ten or more times. The chain couples TRBV12-3 or TRBV12-4 to TRBJ1-2; tentatively, D is TRBD1 (6 bases). The CDR3 is made up of 15 amino acids. Trimming shortened V by 5 bases and J by 4 bases, and 17 bases separated the two germline ends. Here the CDR3 reads CASSPGQSTPYGYTF. The CDR3 DNA reads TGTGCCAGCAGTCCCGGACAGTCGACCCCCTATGGCTACACCTTC.

This clonotype was seen a few times. The gene calls are TRBV3-1 and TRBJ1-1; no firm D call. Germline CDR1 LGHDT, CDR2 YNNKEL (reference sequence). Trimming left V 0 bases short and J 7 bases short, with 12 bases between. CDR3 size: 14 residues. CDR3 nucleotide sequence: TGTGCCAGCAGCCAAGATAATGGTTGGAGTGAAGCTTTCTTT. Amino acids: CASSQDNGWSEAFF.

This clonotype was counted a few times. The rearrangement links TRBV20-1 to TRBJ2-5, with D perhaps assigned TRBD1 or TRBD2 (6 bases each). Germline V CDR1 and CDR2: DFQATT, SNEGSKA (reference sequence). The CDR3 runs 17 residues. Between the trimmed V and J ends, which lost 1 base and 2 bases, there was a span of 20 bases. CDR3 region: CSARVGGLRQPQETQYF. DNA for the CDR3: TGCAGTGCTAGAGTTGGGGGGCTAAGACAACCGCAAGAGACCCAGTACTTC.

This chain joins TRBV24-1 and TRBJ2-5; D possibly corresponds to TRBD2 (5 bases). The germline V gene has CDR1 KGHDR and CDR2 SFDVKD. This CDR3 is built from 13 residues. Trimming stripped 4 bases from V and 5 bases from J, with 10 bases between. The CDR3 is CATSERGGETQYF. CDR3 bases: TGTGCCACCAGTGAACGGGGTGGGGAGACCCAGTACTTC.

This clonotype was seen a few times. The chain uses TRBV12-5 and TRBJ1-5, with 8 bases matching TRBD1. The V and J ends lost 7 bases and 6 bases, in that order; junction bases with no gene match: 8. Germline V lookup: CDR1 LGHNT, CDR2 FRNRAP. CDR3 length equals 14 residues. The CDR3 DNA reads as TGTGCTAGTGCCGGACAGGGAGGAGGTCAGCCCCAGCATTTT. Its protein product is CASAGQGGGQPQHF.

Many counts were recorded for this clonotype. The chain has TRBV15 and TRBJ1-1; D is possibly TRBD1 (5 bases). CDR3 length: 13 amino acids. Trimming removed 7 bases from V and 3 bases from J, with 12 bases in between. Germline values: CDR1 LNHNV, CDR2 YYDKDF (reference sequence). The CDR3 loop reads CATKARDYTEAFF. The CDR3 DNA reads TGTGCCACCAAGGCAAGGGACTACACTGAAGCTTTCTTT.

This clonotype has at least ten counts. This sequence joins TRBV4-1 and TRBJ2-5; a weak D match, TRBD1 (5 bases). V lost 2 bases and J lost 2, with 12 bases in between. The germline gives CDR1 MGHRA, CDR2 YSYEKL. This CDR3 is built from 15 residues. The CDR3 DNA is TGCGCCAGCAGCCAACTGACAGACTTTCAAGAGACCCAGTACTTC. It is translated as CASSQLTDFQETQYF.

This clonotype was seen a few times. The junction differs from germline at one of its ends, possibly a read error. The chain carries TRBV29-1 and TRBJ2-5; 9 bases are a match to TRBD1. This CDR3 has 10 amino acids. Germline V gene lookup returns CDR1 SQVTM and CDR2 ANQGSEA. The CDR3 spells CSVERQGEFF. In DNA form, the CDR3 reads TGCAGCGTTGAACGACAGGGGGAGTTCTTC. Drawing the rest from reference TRBV29-1 and TRBJ2-5, the complete variable domain is SAVISQKPSRDICQRGTSLTIQCQVDSQVTMMFWYRQQPGQSLTLIATANQGSEATYESGFVIDKFPISRPNLTFSTLTVSNMSPEDSSIYLCSVERQGEFFGPGTRLLVL.

The chain recombines TRBV5-5 with TRBJ2-5; D might be TRBD2 (5 bases). The J call is in doubt because the DNA end fits TRBJ2-1 better. Germline CDR1 is SGHKS and CDR2 is YYEKEE (reference sequence). The CDR3 spans 13 residues. The CDR3 is CASSSNPADEQFF. CDR3 DNA sequence: TGTGCCAGCAGCTCTAACCCAGCGGATGAGCAGTTCTTC.

J is TRBJ1-1 and V is TRBV11-1, with a possible D match to TRBD1 (5 bases). Germline assignment: CDR1 SGHAT and CDR2 FQDESV (reference sequence). The V gene lost 1 base and the J gene lost 2 bases, with 14 bases spanning the gap. This CDR3 has 16 residues. CDR3: CASSLGGQGNNTEAFF. CDR3 DNA sequence: TGTGCCAGCAGCTTAGGAGGGCAGGGAAACAACACTGAAGCTTTCTTT. The whole variable domain, remainder taken from reference TRBV11-1 and TRBJ1-1, is EAEVAQSPRYKITEKSQAVAFWCDPISGHATLYWYRQILGQGPELLVQFQDESVVDDSQLPKDRFSAERLKGVDSTLKIQPAELGDSAMYLCASSLGGQGNNTEAFFGQGTRLTVV.

Remarks on this clonotype: The junction and the germline gene differ at one end; a read error may be behind it. This chain uses TRBV29-1 with TRBJ2-6, with a tentative D call TRBD2 (5 bases). Germline lookup yields CDR1 SQVTM and CDR2 ANQGSEA. The CDR3 has 10 residues. The CDR3 is CSVTGNTEAF. The CDR3 DNA reads TGCAGCGTTACGGGGAACACTGAAGCTTTC.

The CDR3 is CASRVGEETQYF. CDR3 DNA: TGTGCCAGCAGGGTCGGGGAAGAGACCCAGTACTTC. J is TRBJ2-5 and V is TRBV2; tentatively, D is TRBD2 (5 bases). In germline, CDR1 is SNHLY, CDR2 FYNNEI. V was trimmed by 6 bases and J by 3 bases, leaving 8 bases between them. The CDR3 sequence is 12 residues long.